The rows below give T cell receptor beta chains drawn from one sample of a study of STAT5B mutations in CD4+ large granular lymphocyte leukemia. Clones were sequenced by immunoSEQ multiplex PCR, and TCRdb holds only the in-frame ones, with some missing. Of around 10,000 clones in the sample, roughly 80% were seen once. The sample consisted of PBMCs. These receptor sequences come from a man aged 55 to 69 with CD4+ T-cell large granular lymphocyte leukemia. CDR3s leave out the opening cysteine and the closing phenylalanine or tryptophan. The order of the fields is V gene, clone size, CDR3 protein. Clone size is given for some rows only: seen once, a few or many times, or a class if the clone is expanded.

v_gene: TRBV4-1
abundance: NA
CDR3aa: ASSQTTNEKLF

v_gene: TRBV11-2
abundance: NA
CDR3aa: ASSLTTYEQY

v_gene: TRBV27
abundance: NA
CDR3aa: ASSPGQGLSYNEQF

v_gene: TRBV27
abundance: NA
CDR3aa: ASSLYVGQSNYEQY

v_gene: TRBV9
abundance: NA
CDR3aa: ASSVAGGASGNTEAF

v_gene: TRBV5-1
abundance: NA
CDR3aa: ASSLSPTTTYGYT

v_gene: TRBV6-5
abundance: NA
CDR3aa: ASSYTGGTTDTQY

v_gene: TRBV25-1
abundance: NA
CDR3aa: ASSEARNRGVEKLF

v_gene: TRBV7-9
abundance: NA
CDR3aa: ASRLAAGTEAF

v_gene: TRBV2
abundance: NA
CDR3aa: ARGTQARNKRGGEKLF

v_gene: TRBV9
abundance: NA
CDR3aa: ASSANYNEQF

v_gene: TRBV4-2
abundance: NA
CDR3aa: ASSFQGALGYT

v_gene: TRBV9
abundance: NA
CDR3aa: ASSEQPGLNNYGYT

v_gene: TRBV11-2
abundance: once
CDR3aa: ASSRSGTHTGELF

v_gene: TRBV6-1
abundance: few
CDR3aa: ASSDAGISEQY

v_gene: TRBV28
abundance: NA
CDR3aa: ASSLCPD

v_gene: TRBV25-1
abundance: NA
CDR3aa: ASSTATMGYT

v_gene: TRBV30
abundance: NA
CDR3aa: ACRWREGYEQY

v_gene: TRBV14
abundance: NA
CDR3aa: ASSQAASRTDTQY

v_gene: TRBV5-1
abundance: NA
CDR3aa: ASSLGTGDNEQF

v_gene: TRBV11-3
abundance: NA
CDR3aa: ASSLTLGGTHEQF

v_gene: TRBV6-5
abundance: NA
CDR3aa: ASSYKGEGNQPQH

v_gene: TRBV5-1
abundance: NA
CDR3aa: ASSSGADYGYT

v_gene: TRBV29-1
abundance: NA
CDR3aa: SVEGEDEQY

v_gene: TRBV9
abundance: NA
CDR3aa: ASSVGTSGTYEQY

v_gene: TRBV2
abundance: NA
CDR3aa: ASSERPQDIQY

v_gene: TRBV6-5
abundance: NA
CDR3aa: ASSYRAGSGNTIY

v_gene: TRBV6-5
abundance: NA
CDR3aa: ASFTLNRAPYEQY

v_gene: TRBV14
abundance: NA
CDR3aa: ASSQGTGIGEQF

v_gene: TRBV7-8
abundance: medium-sized
CDR3aa: ASSLVGGTSYEQY

v_gene: TRBV14
abundance: NA
CDR3aa: ASSQGSSLRGTEAF

v_gene: TRBV7-2
abundance: NA
CDR3aa: ASSLDGDRRYGYT

v_gene: TRBV9
abundance: NA
CDR3aa: ASSAPGLAAGNTQY

v_gene: TRBV6-5
abundance: once
CDR3aa: ASSLAAGATGEQY

v_gene: TRBV27
abundance: NA
CDR3aa: ASSPMGRRDNEQF

v_gene: TRBV6-1
abundance: NA
CDR3aa: ASSFQETQY

v_gene: TRBV7-8
abundance: NA
CDR3aa: ASSLAGGAGDTQY

v_gene: TRBV27
abundance: once
CDR3aa: ASSPGGIQETQY

v_gene: TRBV27
abundance: once
CDR3aa: ASRKQGFGNEQY

v_gene: TRBV5-1
abundance: few
CDR3aa: ASSERGGNTEAF

v_gene: TRBV28
abundance: NA
CDR3aa: ASSSLRTAGNTIY

v_gene: TRBV28
abundance: NA
CDR3aa: ASNQPQH

v_gene: TRBV29-1
abundance: once
CDR3aa: SVVHINTDTQY

v_gene: TRBV7-9
abundance: NA
CDR3aa: ASTTDRATFTYYGYT

v_gene: TRBV7-2
abundance: NA
CDR3aa: ASSTSGAYEQY

v_gene: TRBV7-6
abundance: NA
CDR3aa: ASSLEFEKETQY

v_gene: TRBV5-1
abundance: NA
CDR3aa: ASSLGGTSNIEQY

v_gene: TRBV19
abundance: NA
CDR3aa: ASRTSGTYEQY

v_gene: TRBV25-1
abundance: NA
CDR3aa: ASSGMTGKHTEAF

v_gene: TRBV5-4
abundance: few
CDR3aa: ASSQVRGPTEAF

v_gene: TRBV5-5
abundance: NA
CDR3aa: ASSLVNSYEQY